The 22 T cell receptor beta chains in this list originate from one sample, sequenced in a study of siplizumab effects on memory and regulatory T cells. Assay: immunoSEQ multiplex PCR; the TCRdb copy retains only in-frame clones and omits some. The sample records 100,000 or so clones, about 90% being singletons. The specimen sequenced was Tregs sorted from blood. The source of these receptors is a human donor in good health.

The chain carries TRBV11-2 and TRBJ1-2; D not certain. Germline assignment: CDR1 SGHAT and CDR2 FQNNGV. Trimming left V 0 bases short and J 4 bases short, with 21 bases between. The CDR3 contains 18 residues. CDR3 protein: CASSLDLTRALAPYGYTF. The CDR3 DNA follows: TGTGCCAGCAGCTTAGACTTAACCCGGGCCCTCGCCCCCTATGGCTACACCTTC.

The J gene is TRBJ2-5, the V gene TRBV30; D is possibly TRBD1 (5 bases). CDR3 length equals 13 residues. The germline V gene has CDR1 GTSNPN and CDR2 SVGIG (reference sequence). V dropped 7 bases and J dropped 3 bases, with 15 bases sitting between them. CDR3 in DNA: TGTGCCTTGCGGACACTCCCAAAAGAGACCCAGTACTTC. It is translated as CALRTLPKETQYF.

The chain recombines TRBV5-6 with TRBJ2-5; 8 bases map to TRBD1. The DNA matches TRBJ2-7 better at its end, which makes the J call doubtful. The CDR3 has 15 residues. Germline CDR1 SGHDT, CDR2 YYEEEE. In DNA form, the CDR3 reads TGTGCCAGCAGCTTGGGACAGGGGACGTCCTACGAGCAGTACTTC. This encodes CASSLGQGTSYEQYF.

The chain joins TRBV5-1 to TRBJ2-5, with 7 bases aligning to TRBD2. The length of the CDR3 is 15 residues. After removal of 8 bases from V and 4 bases from J, the junction contained 14 bases not matched to a gene. Germline CDR1 is SGHRS and CDR2 is YFSETQ. The CDR3 DNA reads as TGCGCCAGTAAACCTGGGGGAGGGCCGGGAGAGACCCAGTACTTC. Residues: CASKPGGGPGETQYF.

The chain is built from TRBV18 and TRBJ2-3; 8 bases agree with TRBD2. The V and J ends lost 5 bases and 7 bases, in that order; junction bases with no gene match: 8. Germline CDR1 KGHSH, CDR2 LQKENI. The CDR3 contains 14 residues. The DNA for the CDR3 is TGTGCCAGCTCAGACCTAGCGGGTTTATATACGCAGTATTTT. This codes for CASSDLAGLYTQYF.

The chain uses TRBV29-1 and TRBJ1-3; perhaps TRBD1 as D (5 bases). V was shortened by 7 bases and J by 4 bases, with 11 bases between the two germline ends. The CDR3 extends over 12 amino acids. Germline-derived CDR1 and CDR2 are SQVTM and ANQGSEA. The CDR3 region has the DNA TGCAGCGCACAAGGGGAAGGAAACACCATATATTTT. The encoded protein is CSAQGEGNTIYF.

This rearrangement joins TRBV6-1 to TRBJ2-4; D not resolved. V was pared by 6 bases and J by 0 bases, with 9 bases between. The CDR3 spans 14 residues. The germline V gene encodes CDR1 MNHNS and CDR2 SASEGT. The CDR3 sequence: CASRVDLAKNIQYF. The CDR3 nucleotides are TGTGCCAGCAGGGTAGATTTAGCCAAAAACATTCAGTACTTC.

This chain links TRBV28 with TRBJ2-7; D unclear. V shed 9 bases and J shed 8 bases, with 11 bases lying between them. The V gene's germline CDR1 is MDHEN and CDR2 SYDVKM. This CDR3 region has 10 residues. The CDR3 DNA follows: TGTGCCAGTTTGGGTCCGAAGCAGTACTTC. It translates to CASLGPKQYF.

V is TRBV5-1 and J is TRBJ1-3, with D perhaps TRBD1 (6 bases). The germline gives CDR1 SGHRS, CDR2 YFSETQ. The CDR3 covers 19 residues. V lost 0 bases to trimming and J lost 3 bases, with 22 bases between them. CDR3 residues: CASSLAEKQGTADGNTIYF. The CDR3 coding sequence is TGCGCCAGCAGCTTGGCTGAGAAACAGGGTACAGCTGATGGAAACACCATATATTTT.

The gene calls are TRBV7-9 and TRBJ2-7; 7 nucleotides line up with TRBD2. The CDR3 contains 13 residues. Trimming took 2 bases from V and 7 from J; bases not matched to a gene: 5. CDR1 is SEHNR, CDR2 FQNEAQ, per germline (reference sequence). The CDR3 sequence: CASSLIARGEQYF. For the CDR3, the DNA is TGTGCCAGCAGCTTAATTGCGCGGGGGGAGCAGTACTTC.

The chain is built from TRBV21-1 and TRBJ2-7; TRBD2 is the table's D call, not checked against the DNA. TRBV21-1 is deemed a pseudogene. This CDR3 spans 12 amino acids. The CDR3 protein is CASLKVGVEQYF. DNA of the CDR3: TGTGCCAGCTTGAAGGTGGGAGTTGAGCAGTACTTC.

The V call is TRBV6-1, the J call TRBJ1-2; TRBD1 might be the D (5 bases). This CDR3 contains 15 residues. The germline gives CDR1 MNHNS, CDR2 SASEGT. V lost 10 bases to trimming and J lost 0 bases, with 18 bases between them. DNA for the CDR3: TGTGCCACCTTCATGACAGACCTTTCTAACTATGGCTACACCTTC. Translation: CATFMTDLSNYGYTF.

The rearrangement joins TRBV6-1 to TRBJ2-3, with D hard to call. This CDR3 is built from 14 residues. Trimming pared 2 bases from V and 2 bases from J, leaving 8 bases between. Per germline, CDR1 MNHNS and CDR2 SASEGT. CDR3 DNA: TGTGCCAGCAGTGAACAGATTTCCACAGATACGCAGTATTTT. Translation: CASSEQISTDTQYF.

The gene calls are TRBV9 and TRBJ2-3; D might be TRBD2 (6 bases). The CDR3 is 14 amino acids. V shed 4 bases and J shed 4 bases, with 13 bases lying between them. Germline V gene data show CDR1 as SGDLS and CDR2 as YYNGEE. The CDR3 nucleotides read TGTGCCAGCAGCCTAATAGCGGCCTCAGATACGCAGTATTTT. Encoded protein: CASSLIAASDTQYF.

V is TRBV10-3 and J is TRBJ2-3; TRBD2 agrees at 9 bases. J gave up 1 base and V 5 bases, and 19 bases lay outside the gene matches. There are 20 residues in the CDR3. Looked up from germline, CDR1 is ENHRY and CDR2 is SYGVKD. This CDR3 reads CAISSFILTGRLAGTDTQYF. The CDR3 DNA reads as TGTGCCATCAGTTCCTTTATTCTTACGGGCCGACTAGCGGGCACAGATACGCAGTATTTT.

The chain uses TRBV28 and TRBJ2-3, with D perhaps TRBD2 (5 bases). From germline, CDR1 is MDHEN and CDR2 SYDVKM. The CDR3 length is 13 residues. Trimming pared 8 bases from V and 6 bases from J, leaving 15 bases between. CDR3 amino acids: CASGLAGVDTQYF. The CDR3 DNA reads as TGTGCCAGCGGGCTAGCTGGGGTGGATACGCAGTATTTT.

The CDR3 loop reads CASSPGRLLEAFF. The CDR3 DNA sequence: TGTGCCAGCTCACCTGGACGGCTTCTTGAAGCTTTCTTT. The rearrangement joins TRBV18 to TRBJ1-1, with D hard to call. V lost 3 bases, J lost 7 bases, and 12 bases lay in between. The CDR3 covers 13 residues. Germline-derived CDR1 and CDR2 are KGHSH and LQKENI.

The J gene is TRBJ1-6, the V gene TRBV6-1; 7 positions agree with TRBD1. V lost 4 bases and J lost 5; bases outside the gene matches: 8. The CDR3 is 16 residues long. Germline assignment: CDR1 MNHNS and CDR2 SASEGT. The CDR3 DNA reads as TGTGCCAGCAGTGGAAAGGGGGCTTGGGATAATTCACCCCTCCACTTT. Residues: CASSGKGAWDNSPLHF.

The CDR3 here is CASSQELRDNYGYTF. The CDR3 nucleotides read TGTGCCAGCAGCCAAGAGCTACGGGACAACTATGGCTACACCTTC. This sequence joins TRBV4-2 and TRBJ1-2, with D maybe TRBD1 (5 bases). V lost 0 bases to trimming and J lost 2 bases, with 10 bases between them. CDR3 length equals 15 residues. Looked up from germline, CDR1 is LGHNA and CDR2 is YNFKEQ.

V gene TRBV5-4 combines with J gene TRBJ2-7; D might be TRBD1 or TRBD2, each matching 5 bases. V dropped 1 base and J dropped 1 base, with 18 bases sitting between them. The germline gives CDR1 SGHNT, CDR2 YYREEE (reference sequence). This CDR3 has 17 amino acids. The CDR3 region is CASSLFPRPGRSYEQYF. DNA for the CDR3: TGTGCCAGCAGCTTGTTTCCCCGCCCGGGGCGATCCTACGAGCAGTACTTC.

The chain uses TRBV28 and TRBJ2-5; D is unclear. V shed 2 bases and J shed 2 bases, with 9 bases lying between them. Germline assignment: CDR1 MDHEN and CDR2 SYDVKM. The CDR3 spans 14 residues. The CDR3 protein is CASSLLRVQETQYF. DNA for the CDR3: TGTGCCAGCAGTTTACTCCGGGTTCAAGAGACCCAGTACTTC.

The CDR3 protein is CASGGREDTDTQYF. As DNA, the CDR3 is TGTGCCAGCGGAGGGCGGGAGGACACAGATACGCAGTATTTT. The chain couples TRBV2 to TRBJ2-3; TRBD2 matches at 8 bases. Germline trimming cut 8 bases from V and 2 bases from J; bases unmatched to any gene: 6. Germline CDR1 and CDR2: SNHLY and FYNNEI. The CDR3 has 14 amino acids.